Sequencing of this T cell receptor beta chain was carried out in a study of blood T cells in healthy people across ages. Study results and limitations: It was the long-lived donors that had more naive CD4+ cells and higher diversity than aged donors. While age rose, TCR beta diversity per million T cells dropped in a roughly linear way.

The study isolated at least 6.5 million PBMCs from each sample. Extracted total RNA amounted to at least 5.5 micrograms for each sample. A second PCR of 7 to 11 cycles used a sample-barcoded 5' primer and a J-beta primer mix. From the 5' RACE reads, TCRdb called clonotypes with MiXCR, one entry per CDR3 protein. The sample records about 1.4 million distinct CDR3 sequences, approximately 59% being singletons. About this clonotype itself: Its target is not known.

This receptor was taken from a man between 18 and 35 years old in good health. Input material: blood.

The CDR3 here is CASSDSHLTSGDTDTQYF. The DNA for the CDR3 is TGTGCCAGCAGTGATTCACACTTGACTAGCGGGGACACAGATACGCAGTATTTT. This chain joins TRBV25-1 and TRBJ2-3; 11 bases are a match to TRBD2. Germline-derived CDR1 and CDR2 are MGHDK and SYGVNS. V shed 3 bases, J shed 2 bases, and the junction held 10 bases outside the gene matches. The CDR3 is made up of 18 amino acids.